The source of this TCR beta chain is a study of cytomegalovirus exposure and HLA in healthy donors. Donors counted as nominally healthy when sampled, yet unrecorded immune exposures were likely. General study points: Three chains tied to CMV proved CMV antigen-specific in vitro. For most TCR beta V segments, an earlier analysis put the productive rate at about 87% or about 30% of the time. Most TCR sequences were rare, but some public TCRs occurred in many donors.

Vbeta (60) and Jbeta (13) primers were used in the PCR. Using immunoSEQ multiplex PCR, the repertoire was profiled, and TCRdb retains in-frame clones only, with some absent. The profile shows about 120,000 clones, around 74% of them singletons. Concerning this clone itself: The antigen is not known.

Germline-derived CDR1 and CDR2 are MDHEN and SYDVKM. Trimming took 4 bases from V and 1 from J; bases not matched to a gene: 3. CDR3 length: 14 amino acids. The chain uses TRBV28 and TRBJ1-2; 7 bases align to TRBD1. This TCR came from a woman between 18 and 29 years old in good health and CMV-seronegative. Source material: PBMCs. The CDR3 loop reads CASSSTGLNYGYTF. The CDR3, as DNA: TGTGCCAGCAGTTCGACAGGGCTTAACTATGGCTACACCTTC.